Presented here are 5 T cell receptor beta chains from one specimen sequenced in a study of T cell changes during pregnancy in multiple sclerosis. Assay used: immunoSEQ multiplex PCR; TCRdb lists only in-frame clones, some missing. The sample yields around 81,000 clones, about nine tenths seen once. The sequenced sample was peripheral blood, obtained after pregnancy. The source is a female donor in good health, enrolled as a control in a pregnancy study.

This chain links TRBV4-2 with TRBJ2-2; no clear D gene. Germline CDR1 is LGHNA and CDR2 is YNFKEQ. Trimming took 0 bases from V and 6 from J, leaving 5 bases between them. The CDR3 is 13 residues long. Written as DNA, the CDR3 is TGTGCCAGCAGCCAAGATTCTTCCGGGGAGCTGTTTTTT. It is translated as CASSQDSSGELFF.

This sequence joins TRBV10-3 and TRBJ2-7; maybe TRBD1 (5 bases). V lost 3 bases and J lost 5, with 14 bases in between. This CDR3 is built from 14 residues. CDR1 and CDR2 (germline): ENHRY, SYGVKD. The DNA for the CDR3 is TGTGCCATCAGTGACAATCAGGGTTACGACGAGCAGTACTTC. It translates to CAISDNQGYDEQYF.

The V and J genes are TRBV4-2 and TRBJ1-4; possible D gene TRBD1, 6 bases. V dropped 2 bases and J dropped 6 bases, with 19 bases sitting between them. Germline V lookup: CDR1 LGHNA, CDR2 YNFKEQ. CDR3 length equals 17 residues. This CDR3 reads CASSQPDIQGGDEKLFF. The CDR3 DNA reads TGTGCCAGCAGCCAACCTGACATACAGGGTGGGGATGAAAAACTGTTTTTT.

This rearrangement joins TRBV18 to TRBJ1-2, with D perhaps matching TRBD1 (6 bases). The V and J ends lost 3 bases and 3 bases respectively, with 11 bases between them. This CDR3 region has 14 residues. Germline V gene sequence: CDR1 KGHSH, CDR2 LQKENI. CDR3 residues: CASSPRGSDYGYTF. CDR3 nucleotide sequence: TGTGCCAGCTCACCCAGGGGCTCAGACTATGGCTACACCTTC.

The CDR3 sequence: CASIAQGLSGNTIYF. The CDR3 nucleotides are TGTGCCAGTATTGCTCAGGGACTCTCTGGAAACACCATATATTTT. The chain combines TRBV19 with TRBJ1-3; possibly TRBD1 for D (5 bases). Germline V lookup: CDR1 LNHDA, CDR2 SQIVND (reference sequence). The CDR3 is 15 amino acids. With 7 bases removed from V and 0 bases from J, the gap between germline ends came to 13 bases.